These 9 T cell receptor beta chains were all obtained from the same sample, sequenced in a study of radiation and T cells in renal cell carcinoma. Using immunoSEQ multiplex PCR, the repertoire was profiled, and TCRdb retains in-frame clones only, with some absent. This repertoire shows over 15,000 clones, over 45% found once; its top ten account for about 10%. Treatment noted: 15 Gy SBRT to primary tumor, nephrectomy 4 weeks later. The sequenced sample was tumor tissue, obtained from a patient whose treatment included radiotherapy and nephrectomy. These receptors originate from a man aged 45-65 years with renal cell carcinoma.

This clone was seen only a few times. The chain employs TRBV29-1 and TRBJ2-1, with TRBD2 matching 10 bases. The CDR3 spans 12 residues. The V gene's germline CDR1 is SQVTM and CDR2 ANQGSEA. Trimming took 6 bases from V and 9 from J; bases not matched to a gene: 5. This chain's CDR3 is CSVERGGVEQFF. The CDR3 DNA sequence: TGCAGCGTCGAGCGGGGGGGCGTTGAGCAGTTCTTC.

This clone is termed large. The chain links TRBV7-2 to TRBJ2-3; TRBD1 is a possible D gene (5 bases). Germline-derived CDR1 and CDR2 are SGHTA and FQGNSA. Deletions cut 2 bases from V and 2 bases from J, with 11 bases between. The CDR3 contains 15 residues. The CDR3, as DNA: TGTGCCAGCAGCTTACAGGGAATTTCCACAGATACGCAGTATTTT. Amino acid sequence: CASSLQGISTDTQYF.

The chain joins TRBV15 to TRBJ2-7; D could derive from TRBD1 or TRBD2 (5 bases each). The CDR3 sequence is 14 residues long. Germline CDR1 is LNHNV and CDR2 is YYDKDF (reference sequence). Trimming pared 0 bases from V and 0 bases from J, leaving 6 bases between. CDR3 DNA: TGTGCCACCAGCAGAGAGGGGGTCTCCTACGAGCAGTACTTC. Residues: CATSREGVSYEQYF.

The chain joins TRBV4-3 to TRBJ2-2; TRBD2 aligns across 10 bases. This CDR3 is built from 16 residues. Trimming took 3 bases from V and 5 from J; bases not matched to a gene: 6. Germline CDR1 and CDR2: LGHNA and YSLEER. CDR3 nucleotides: TGCGCCAGCAGCCAGGGAGCGGGGGGGCGGACCGGGGAGCTGTTTTTT. This encodes CASSQGAGGRTGELFF.

This clone was detected only a few times. V usage is TRBV14 and J usage is TRBJ2-3; 7 positions agree with TRBD2. Germline loops: CDR1 SGHDN, CDR2 FVKESK. CDR3 length: 15 amino acids. Trimming took 8 bases from V and 3 from J; bases not matched to a gene: 11. CDR3 residues: CASCCRRGWTDTQYF. The CDR3 DNA sequence: TGTGCCAGCTGTTGTCGGCGGGGGTGGACAGATACGCAGTATTTT.

This clone came up a few times. CDR3 region: CASSDGAHSYNEQFF. The CDR3 DNA follows: TGTGCCAGCAGTGACGGCGCCCACTCCTACAATGAGCAGTTCTTC. The rearrangement uses TRBV6-4 and TRBJ2-1, with D hard to call. The CDR3 is 15 amino acids. The V and J ends lost 2 bases and 0 bases respectively, with 8 bases between them. Germline lookup yields CDR1 MRHNA and CDR2 SNTAGT.

The genes are TRBV5-4 and TRBJ2-7; TRBD2 matches at 12 bases. Trimming at V came to 3 bases and at J to 4 bases, leaving 2 bases not matched to a gene. The CDR3 contains 14 residues. Germline loops: CDR1 SGHNT, CDR2 YYREEE (reference sequence). CDR3 coding DNA: TGTGCCAGCAGCTCCGGACTAGCGGGATACGAGCAGTACTTC. Residues: CASSSGLAGYEQYF.

The rearrangement joins TRBV7-2 to TRBJ2-1; 9 nucleotides align to TRBD2. V gave up 5 bases and J gave up 9 bases; unmatched junction bases: 14. The CDR3 is 16 amino acids. CDR1 SGHTA and CDR2 FQGNSA come from the germline V gene. The CDR3 loop reads CASSLGLAGAQGEQFF. The CDR3 DNA reads as TGTGCCAGCAGCCTGGGCTTAGCGGGGGCCCAGGGTGAGCAGTTCTTC. Drawing the rest from reference TRBV7-2 and TRBJ2-1, the complete variable domain is GAGVSQSPSNKVTEKGKDVELRCDPISGHTALYWYRQSLGQGLEFLIYFQGNSAPDKSGLPSDRFSAERTGGSVSTLTIQRTQQEDSAVYLCASSLGLAGAQGEQFFGPGTRLTVL.

By sample fraction, this clone is medium-sized (0.01 to 0.1%). The chain employs TRBV9 and TRBJ2-3; unclear D gene. Trimming pared 0 bases from V and 4 bases from J, leaving 3 bases between. This CDR3 region has 12 residues. Germline V gives CDR1 SGDLS, CDR2 YYNGEE. CDR3 residues: CASSVGSDTQYF. The DNA for the CDR3 is TGTGCCAGCAGCGTAGGTTCAGATACGCAGTATTTT. The full variable domain, with the rest looked up from reference TRBV9 and TRBJ2-3, is DSGVTQTPKHLITATGQRVTLRCSPRSGDLSVYWYQQSLDQGLQFLIQYYNGEERAKGNILERFSAQQFPDLHSELNLSSLELGDSALYFCASSVGSDTQYFGPGTRLTVL.